This section outlines one TCR beta chain sequence together with its context. The antigen remains undetermined. The data belong to a study of T cell responses to AZD1222 COVID-19 vaccine. Study summary: Pooling of second doses given at about 4 or about 12 weeks was done. Study findings and constraints: Reports say nearly half of spike-specific TCRs go after unmutated variant regions.

Repertoires were generated with immunoSEQ multiplex PCR, while TCRdb's copy carries only in-frame clones and drops some. The top ten clones hold 4.1% of a sample with some 130,000 clones, around 84% of them seen once. The clonotype comes from an adult in good health. The sequencing here drew on peripheral blood, taken on day 0 of AZD1222 vaccination.

This CDR3 is CASSPGQDGYTF. For the CDR3, the DNA is TGCGCCAGCAGCCCCGGACAGGATGGCTACACCTTC. J is TRBJ1-2 and V is TRBV10-2; 7 positions match TRBD1. The CDR3 is made up of 12 amino acids. The germline gives CDR1 WSHSY, CDR2 SAAADI. Unmatched junction bases numbered 4, after V lost 6 bases and J lost 6 bases.